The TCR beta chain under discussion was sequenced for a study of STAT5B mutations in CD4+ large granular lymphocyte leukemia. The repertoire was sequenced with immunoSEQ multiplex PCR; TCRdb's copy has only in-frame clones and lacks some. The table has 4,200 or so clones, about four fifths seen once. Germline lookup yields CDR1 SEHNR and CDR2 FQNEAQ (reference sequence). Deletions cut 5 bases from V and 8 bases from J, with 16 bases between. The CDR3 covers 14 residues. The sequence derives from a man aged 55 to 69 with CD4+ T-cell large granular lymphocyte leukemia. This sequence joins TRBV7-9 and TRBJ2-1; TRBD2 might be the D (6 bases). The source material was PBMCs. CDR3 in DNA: TGTGCCAGCAGCGGGGCGGGGCGTCTTTATGAGCAGTTCTTC. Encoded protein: CASSGAGRLYEQFF. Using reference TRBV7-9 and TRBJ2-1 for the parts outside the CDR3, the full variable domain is DTGVSQNPRHKITKRGQNVTFRCDPISEHNRLYWYRQTLGQGPEFLTYFQNEAQLEKSRLLSDRFSAERPKGSFSTLEIQRTEQGDSAMYLCASSGAGRLYEQFFGPGTRLTVL.